This passage covers 31 T cell receptor beta chains from one sample sequenced in a study of control samples from healthy donors and cancer patients. Profiling relied on immunoSEQ multiplex PCR, and the TCRdb table lists in-frame clones only, not all of them. Here the sample spans 70,000 to 90,000 clones, 85% to 95% being singletons. The specimen was blood. The receptor set was obtained from a young woman in good health.

The chain employs TRBV7-2 and TRBJ1-5; TRBD1 might be the D (5 bases). Germline V gene sequence: CDR1 SGHTA, CDR2 FQGNSA. The CDR3 spans 19 residues. The V end lost 1 base, the J end lost 0 bases, and 19 bases lay between the germline ends. The DNA for the CDR3 is TGTGCCAGCAGCTTAGGCCCCCAGGGTAGGGGCTATAGCAATCAGCCCCAGCATTTT. Translated: CASSLGPQGRGYSNQPQHF.

The chain is built from TRBV28 and TRBJ1-3; tentatively, D is TRBD1 (5 bases). This CDR3 contains 17 residues. CDR1 is MDHEN, CDR2 SYDVKM, per germline. V was shortened by 2 bases and J by 0 bases, with 14 bases between the two germline ends. Written as DNA, the CDR3 is TGTGCCAGCAGTTTAGACGGGGAAGGACACTCTGGAAACACCATATATTTT. It encodes CASSLDGEGHSGNTIYF.

This clone appeared a single time. DNA for the CDR3: TGTGCCAGCACTGAAAGAGGGGGGTGGTCACCCCTCCACTTT. Amino acid sequence: CASTERGGWSPLHF. The chain combines TRBV27 with TRBJ1-6; TRBD1 might be the D (6 bases). Germline values: CDR1 MNHEY, CDR2 SMNVEV (reference sequence). This CDR3 comprises 14 residues. Trimming left V 7 bases short and J 10 bases short, with 17 bases between.

V usage is TRBV5-1 and J usage is TRBJ1-6; 8 bases match TRBD1. V lost 0 bases and J lost 1; bases outside the gene matches: 0. The length of the CDR3 is 16 residues. CDR1 is SGHRS and CDR2 is YFSETQ in the germline V gene. In nucleotides, the CDR3 is TGCGCCAGCAGCTTGGGACAGGGGTCCTATAATTCACCCCTCCACTTT. Residues: CASSLGQGSYNSPLHF. The full variable domain, rest sourced from reference TRBV5-1 and TRBJ1-6, is KAGVTQTPRYLIKTRGQQVTLSCSPISGHRSVSWYQQTPGQGLQFLFEYFSETQRNKGNFPGRFSGRQFSNSRSEMNVSTLELGDSALYLCASSLGQGSYNSPLHFGNGTRLTVT.

This chain joins TRBV28 and TRBJ2-2, with 8 bases lining up with TRBD1. This CDR3 contains 15 residues. The germline V gene encodes CDR1 MDHEN and CDR2 SYDVKM. With 6 bases clipped from V and 5 bases from J, the junction kept 8 bases outside the gene matches. The CDR3 DNA is TGTGCCAGCAGGCCTGAGGACAGGGAGACCGGGGAGCTGTTTTTT. Its translation is CASRPEDRETGELFF. The variable domain in full, completed from reference TRBV28 and TRBJ2-2, reads DVKVTQSSRYLVKRTGEKVFLECVQDMDHENMFWYRQDPGLGLRLIYFSYDVKMKEKGDIPEGYSVSREKKERFSLILESASTNQTSMYLCASRPEDRETGELFFGEGSRLTVL.

The chain has TRBV11-2 and TRBJ2-1; 8 nucleotides agree with TRBD2. CDR1 SGHAT and CDR2 FQNNGV come from the germline V gene. This CDR3 has 15 amino acids. Germline trimming cut 2 bases from V and 8 bases from J; bases unmatched to any gene: 8. CDR3 amino acids: CASSLLAGRRDEQFF. In DNA, the CDR3 is TGTGCCAGCAGCTTATTAGCGGGACGACGGGATGAGCAGTTCTTC. Looking up the rest from reference TRBV11-2 and TRBJ2-1 gives the full variable domain: EAGVAQSPRYKIIEKRQSVAFWCNPISGHATLYWYQQILGQGPKLLIQFQNNGVVDDSQLPKDRFSAERLKGVDSTLKIQPAKLEDSAVYLCASSLLAGRRDEQFFGPGTRLTVL.

The genes are TRBV5-4 and TRBJ2-2, with a weak D call TRBD2 (6 bases). The CDR3 is 16 residues long. Trimming shortened V by 3 bases and J by 5 bases, and 17 bases separated the two germline ends. The germline CDR1 and CDR2 sequences are SGHNT and YYREEE (reference sequence). CDR3 bases: TGTGCCAGCAGCTCGGATGCGGGATTCGCTACCGGGGAGCTGTTTTTT. This encodes CASSSDAGFATGELFF. Drawing the rest from reference TRBV5-4 and TRBJ2-2, the complete variable domain is ETGVTQSPTHLIKTRGQQVTLRCSSQSGHNTVSWYQQALGQGPQFIFQYYREEENGRGNFPPRFSGLQFPNYSSELNVNALELDDSALYLCASSSDAGFATGELFFGEGSRLTVL.

The chain couples TRBV6-5 to TRBJ2-4, with D possibly matching TRBD1 (5 bases). CDR1 and CDR2 from the germline V gene are MNHEY and SVGAGI. The CDR3 extends over 13 amino acids. V was pared by 6 bases and J by 5 bases, with 11 bases between. CDR3: CASSGQNQNIQYF. The CDR3 nucleotides are TGTGCCAGCAGCGGACAAAATCAAAACATTCAGTACTTC.

This clone was recorded only once. The chain is built from TRBV27 and TRBJ2-1, with 8 bases matching TRBD1. The V and J ends lost 5 bases and 6 bases, in that order; junction bases with no gene match: 3. CDR3 length: 13 amino acids. Germline values: CDR1 MNHEY, CDR2 SMNVEV (reference sequence). The DNA for the CDR3 is TGTGCCAGCAGTGAACAGGGGGGCAATGAGCAGTTCTTC. As protein: CASSEQGGNEQFF.

This sequence joins TRBV7-3 and TRBJ1-1, with a tentative D call TRBD1 (5 bases). CDR1 SGHTA and CDR2 FQGTGA come from the germline V gene. The CDR3 is 14 residues long. Trimming stripped 2 bases from V and 6 bases from J, with 13 bases between. The DNA of the CDR3 is TGTGCCAGCAGCTTAGATCGGGGGAGAGCTGAAGCTTTCTTT. Its protein product is CASSLDRGRAEAFF.

The V and J genes are TRBV9 and TRBJ1-5, with 11 positions matching TRBD1. This CDR3 spans 18 amino acids. Trimming removed 3 bases from V and 0 bases from J; junction bases left unmatched: 8. The germline CDR1 and CDR2 sequences are SGDLS and YYNGEE. CDR3 residues: CASSEGQGVPDSNQPQHF. For the CDR3, the DNA is TGTGCCAGCAGCGAGGGACAGGGGGTACCCGATAGCAATCAGCCCCAGCATTTT.

The chain links TRBV7-2 to TRBJ1-2; the D is unclear. There are 14 residues in the CDR3. V lost 4 bases, J lost 8 bases, and 17 bases lay in between. The germline CDR1 and CDR2 sequences are SGHTA and FQGNSA. CDR3 amino acids: CASSSRVSVEGYTF. The CDR3 nucleotides are TGTGCCAGCAGCTCTAGGGTGTCGGTTGAGGGCTACACCTTC.

This rearrangement joins TRBV6-5 to TRBJ1-4; 9 nucleotides line up with TRBD1. CDR3 length: 14 amino acids. J was trimmed by 10 bases and V by 6 bases; bases with no gene match: 9. Germline V gene lookup returns CDR1 MNHEY and CDR2 SVGAGI. In DNA form, the CDR3 reads TGTGCCAGCAGCTTACAGGGGGCCGTTGGAAAACTGTTTTTT. Translation gives CASSLQGAVGKLFF.

V gene TRBV25-1 combines with J gene TRBJ2-5; possibly TRBD2 for D (5 bases). The germline V gene encodes CDR1 MGHDK and CDR2 SYGVNS. This CDR3 has 12 residues. Trimming removed 7 bases from V and 5 bases from J, with 11 bases in between. This CDR3 reads CASKDFGETQYF. For the CDR3, the DNA is TGTGCCAGCAAGGACTTCGGGGAGACCCAGTACTTC.

The chain employs TRBV24-1 and TRBJ2-1; D remains unclear. In germline, CDR1 is KGHDR, CDR2 SFDVKD. There are 13 residues in the CDR3. V was trimmed by 8 bases and J by 7 bases, leaving 14 bases between them. The CDR3 DNA reads TGTGCCACCAAAGGCCTAAAAGGTAATGAGCAGTTCTTC. Its protein product is CATKGLKGNEQFF.

The J gene is TRBJ2-1, the V gene TRBV7-3; 12 bases fit TRBD2. The CDR3 sequence is 17 residues long. CDR1 and CDR2 (germline): SGHTA, FQGTGA. V was pared by 5 bases and J by 8 bases, with 13 bases of the junction left unmatched. CDR3 sequence (DNA): TGTGCCAGCAGCCCTGGGGGGAGGACTAGCGGGATCTATGAGCAGTTCTTC. Translated: CASSPGGRTSGIYEQFF.

In DNA form, the CDR3 reads TGTGCCAGCAGCCTCCGAGCGGGTGGGGCCAACGTCCTGACTTTC. It encodes CASSLRAGGANVLTF. This chain links TRBV3-1 (or the pseudogene TRBV3-2) with TRBJ2-6; tentative D call: TRBD2 (6 bases). Germline-derived CDR1 and CDR2 are LGHDT and YNNKEL (reference sequence). Trimming took 4 bases from V and 3 from J, leaving 10 bases between them. The CDR3 has 15 amino acids.

V is TRBV2 and J is TRBJ2-2; D unresolved. V lost 2 bases and J lost 0, with 10 bases in between. Germline assignment: CDR1 SNHLY and CDR2 FYNNEI. The CDR3 sequence is 16 residues long. The CDR3 region has the DNA TGTGCCAGCAGTGAATGGTCAGTCTCGAACACCGGGGAGCTGTTTTTT. The encoded protein is CASSEWSVSNTGELFF.

The CDR3 loop is CASSGGQSTYEQYF. CDR3 in DNA: TGTGCCAGCAGCGGGGGACAGAGTACCTACGAGCAGTACTTC. The chain joins TRBV7-9 to TRBJ2-7, with 7 positions matching TRBD1. Per germline, CDR1 SEHNR and CDR2 FQNEAQ (reference sequence). Germline trimming cut 5 bases from V and 2 bases from J; bases unmatched to any gene: 6. The CDR3 extends over 14 amino acids.

The gene calls are TRBV6-6 and TRBJ2-7; weak D call: TRBD1 (5 bases). The ends were cut back, 8 bases at V and 3 bases at J, with 14 bases in the middle. In germline, CDR1 is MNHNY, CDR2 SVGAGI (reference sequence). CDR3 size: 13 residues. The CDR3 bases are TGTGCCAGCGGCCTGACAGATTTCTACGAGCAGTACTTC. Its protein is CASGLTDFYEQYF.

The rearrangement uses TRBV19 and TRBJ1-6, with TRBD1 as a possible D gene (5 bases). Trimming removed 4 bases from V and 2 bases from J, with 12 bases in between. CDR3 length: 16 residues. Germline CDR1 LNHDA, CDR2 SQIVND (reference sequence). In nucleotides, the CDR3 is TGTGCCAGTAGTAACCTCGGGACGCCCTATAATTCACCCCTCCACTTT. It yields the protein CASSNLGTPYNSPLHF.

This sequence joins TRBV28 and TRBJ1-5; 9 bases map to TRBD1. Germline V gives CDR1 MDHEN, CDR2 SYDVKM. There are 14 residues in the CDR3. V shed 5 bases and J 6 bases; nucleotides not matched to a gene: 5. The CDR3 here is CASSPGTGLQPQHF. For the CDR3, the DNA is TGTGCCAGCAGTCCGGGGACAGGGCTTCAGCCCCAGCATTTT.

The chain combines TRBV2 with TRBJ1-2; D not certain. This CDR3 is built from 13 residues. Germline V gene sequence: CDR1 SNHLY, CDR2 FYNNEI. With 5 bases removed from V and 5 bases from J, the gap between germline ends came to 12 bases. As DNA, the CDR3 is TGTGCCAGCAGTCCGGAGCAGGCTTATGGCTACACCTTC. Protein sequence: CASSPEQAYGYTF.

The gene calls are TRBV7-2 and TRBJ2-4; D is unresolved. Trimming stripped 1 base from V and 7 bases from J, with 14 bases between. Germline V lookup: CDR1 SGHTA, CDR2 FQGNSA. This CDR3 comprises 15 residues. The CDR3 coding sequence is TGTGCCAGCAGCTTAGGGGGTGTTGGGCGGAACATTCAGTACTTC. It translates to CASSLGGVGRNIQYF.

The chain recombines TRBV28 with TRBJ2-5, with TRBD1 as a possible D gene (6 bases). Trimming shortened V by 5 bases and J by 4 bases, and 17 bases separated the two germline ends. The germline CDR1 and CDR2 sequences are MDHEN and SYDVKM. The CDR3 spans 15 residues. DNA of the CDR3: TGTGCCAGCAGTGAAGTCGGTTGGGGGCGAGAGACCCAGTACTTC. Protein sequence: CASSEVGWGRETQYF.

The CDR3 DNA sequence: TGCGCCAGCAGCTTGGATTTTGTGAGCACAGATACGCAGTATTTT. Its protein product is CASSLDFVSTDTQYF. The J gene is TRBJ2-3, the V gene TRBV5-1; no clear D. CDR3 length: 15 amino acids. CDR1 is SGHRS, CDR2 YFSETQ, per germline. V was clipped by 0 bases and J by 0 bases, with 8 bases between them.

This clone was seen just once. V is TRBV7-8 and J is TRBJ1-2, with D unresolved. CDR1 and CDR2 (germline): SGHVS, FQNEAQ. The CDR3 sequence is 14 residues long. V was pared by 1 base and J by 5 bases, with 11 bases between. The CDR3: CASSLDSRRYGYTF. For the CDR3, the DNA is TGTGCCAGCAGCTTAGATTCCAGGCGGTATGGCTACACCTTC.

V and J are TRBV2 and TRBJ2-3; a weak D match, TRBD1 (7 bases). Deletions cut 4 bases from V and 1 base from J, with 12 bases between. This CDR3 spans 15 amino acids. Germline loops: CDR1 SNHLY, CDR2 FYNNEI. The CDR3 DNA sequence: TGTGCCAGCAGTGTCGTCAGGGGGGGCACAGATACGCAGTATTTT. It specifies CASSVVRGGTDTQYF.

The rearrangement uses TRBV19 and TRBJ2-1; 12 nucleotides align to TRBD2. Germline CDR1 is LNHDA and CDR2 is SQIVND (reference sequence). After removal of 1 base from V and 9 bases from J, the junction contained 13 bases not matched to a gene. CDR3 length equals 18 residues. DNA for the CDR3: TGTGCCAGTAGTATAGTTGTGCTAGCGGGAGGGGGTCGTACTGAGCAGTTCTTC. As protein: CASSIVVLAGGGRTEQFF. Together with reference TRBV19 and TRBJ2-1, the CDR3 gives the full variable domain: DGGITQSPKYLFRKEGQNVTLSCEQNLNHDAMYWYRQDPGQGLRLIYYSQIVNDFQKGDIAEGYSVSREKKESFPLTVTSAQKNPTAFYLCASSIVVLAGGGRTEQFFGPGTRLTVL.

The CDR3 sequence is CASSQDWGPDEAFF. As DNA, the CDR3 is TGCGCCAGCAGCCAAGATTGGGGGCCAGATGAAGCTTTCTTT. This chain joins TRBV4-3 and TRBJ1-1; a possible D gene is TRBD1 (6 bases). Between the trimmed V and J ends, which lost 0 bases and 7 bases, there was a span of 12 bases. The CDR3 extends over 14 amino acids. The germline CDR1 and CDR2 sequences are LGHNA and YSLEER.

The gene calls are TRBV5-4 and TRBJ1-4, with D perhaps matching TRBD1 (5 bases). Looked up from germline, CDR1 is SGHNT and CDR2 is YYREEE (reference sequence). The germline V and J ends were trimmed by 4 bases and 6 bases, with 13 bases remaining between them. The CDR3 totals 14 residues. CDR3 sequence reads: CASSIPGLDEKLFF. The DNA of the CDR3 is TGTGCCAGCAGCATTCCGGGACTCGATGAAAAACTGTTTTTT.